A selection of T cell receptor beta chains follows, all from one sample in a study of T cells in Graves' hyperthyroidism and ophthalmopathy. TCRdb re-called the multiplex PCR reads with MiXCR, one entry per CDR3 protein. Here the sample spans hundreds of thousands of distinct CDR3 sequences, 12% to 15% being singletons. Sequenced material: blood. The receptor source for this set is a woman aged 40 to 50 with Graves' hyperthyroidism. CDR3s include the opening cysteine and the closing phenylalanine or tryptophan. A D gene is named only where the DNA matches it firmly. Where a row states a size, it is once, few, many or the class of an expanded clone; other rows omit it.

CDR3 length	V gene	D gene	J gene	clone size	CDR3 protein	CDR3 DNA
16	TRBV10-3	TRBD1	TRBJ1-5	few	CAISDPDGTGYQPQHF	TGTGCCATCAGTGACCCTGATGGGACAGGGTACCAGCCCCAGCATTTT
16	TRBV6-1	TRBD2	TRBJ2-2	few	CASSPTSGSKGGELFF	TGTGCCAGCAGCCCGACTAGCGGGAGCAAGGGCGGGGAGCTGTTTTTT
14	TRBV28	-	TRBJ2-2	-	CASSFFDRLGELFF	TGTGCCAGCAGTTTCTTCGACAGGCTCGGGGAGCTGTTTTTT
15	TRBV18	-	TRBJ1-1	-	CASSLRAEQGAEAFF	TGTGCCAGCTCACTTCGGGCCGAACAGGGCGCTGAAGCTTTCTTT
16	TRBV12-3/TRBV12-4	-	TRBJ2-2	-	CASSPQGGPNTGELFF	TGTGCCAGCAGTCCTCAGGGGGGGCCTAACACCGGGGAGCTGTTTTTT
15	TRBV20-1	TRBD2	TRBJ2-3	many	CSASRPSGIADTQYF	TGCAGTGCTAGTCGCCCTAGCGGGATAGCAGATACGCAGTATTTT
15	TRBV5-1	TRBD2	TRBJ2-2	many	CASSGTSGETGELFF	TGCGCCAGCAGCGGGACTAGCGGGGAAACCGGGGAGCTGTTTTTT
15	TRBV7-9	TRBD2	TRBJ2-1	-	CASSVPWDYLNEQFF	TGTGCCAGCAGCGTACCCTGGGACTACCTCAATGAGCAGTTCTTC
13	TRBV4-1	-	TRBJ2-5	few	CASSQADSMTQYF	TGCGCCAGCAGCCAAGCCGACAGTATGACCCAGTACTTC
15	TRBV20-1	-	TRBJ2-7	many	CSARVPGSLSYEQYF	TGCAGTGCTAGAGTCCCCGGGAGCCTCTCCTACGAGCAGTACTTC
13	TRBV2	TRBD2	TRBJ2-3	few	CARSGTSLHTQYF	TGTGCCCGCTCCGGGACTAGCTTACATACGCAGTATTTT
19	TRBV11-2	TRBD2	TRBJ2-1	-	CASSLEKTSGSSRGDEQFF	TGTGCCAGCAGCTTAGAGAAGACTAGCGGGAGCAGTCGGGGGGATGAGCAGTTCTTC
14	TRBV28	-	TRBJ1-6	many	CASADRRGNSPLHF	TGTGCCAGCGCCGACAGGCGGGGTAATTCACCCCTCCACTTT
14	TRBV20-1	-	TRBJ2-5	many	CSARVGSRGETQYF	TGCAGTGCTAGAGTGGGTAGCCGAGGAGAGACCCAGTACTTC
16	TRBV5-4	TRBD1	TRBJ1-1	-	CASSWRRTGGNTEAFF	TGTGCCAGCAGCTGGAGACGGACAGGGGGGAACACTGAAGCTTTCTTT
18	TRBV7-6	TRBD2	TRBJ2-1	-	CASSSRGGGVLSYNEQFF	TGTGCCAGCAGCTCCCGGGGGGGGGGGGTACTCTCGTACAATGAGCAGTTCTTC
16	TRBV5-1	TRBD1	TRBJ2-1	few	CASSLEGQAPVDEQFF	TGCGCCAGCAGCTTGGAGGGACAGGCGCCAGTAGATGAGCAGTTCTTC
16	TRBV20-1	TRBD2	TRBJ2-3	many	CSARGLKGGPTDTQYF	TGCAGTGCTAGAGGATTAAAGGGAGGGCCGACAGATACGCAGTATTTT
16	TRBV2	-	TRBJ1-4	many	CASYGRGRLANEKLFF	TGTGCCAGCTACGGCAGGGGAAGGTTAGCTAATGAAAAACTGTTTTTT
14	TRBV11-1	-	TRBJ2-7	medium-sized	CASSLTPDFWEQYF	TGTGCCAGCAGCTTGACACCGGACTTTTGGGAGCAGTACTTC
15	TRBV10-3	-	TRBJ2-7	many	CAISESPRGAYEQYF	TGTGCCATCAGTGAGTCACCTCGCGGAGCCTACGAGCAGTACTTC
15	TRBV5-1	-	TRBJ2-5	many	CASSLERGAQETQYF	TGCGCCAGCAGCTTGGAGAGGGGGGCTCAAGAGACCCAGTACTTC
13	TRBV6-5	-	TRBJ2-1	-	CASSYWRDNEQFF	TGTGCCAGCAGTTATTGGCGGGACAATGAGCAGTTCTTC
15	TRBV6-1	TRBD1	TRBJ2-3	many	CASRVFGQGTDTQYF	TGTGCCAGCAGAGTATTCGGACAGGGCACAGATACGCAGTATTTT
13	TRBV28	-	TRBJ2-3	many	CASSPGDSDTQYF	TGTGCCAGCAGCCCGGGAGATTCGGATACGCAGTATTTT
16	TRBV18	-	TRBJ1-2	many	CASSPNPTGSSYGYTF	TGTGCCAGCTCACCAAACCCCACAGGTTCCAGCTATGGCTACACCTTC
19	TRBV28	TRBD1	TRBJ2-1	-	CASSDPGQGNGRALNEQFF	TGTGCCAGCAGTGACCCGGGACAGGGGAACGGGAGGGCCCTCAATGAGCAGTTCTTC
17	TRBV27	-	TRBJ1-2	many	CASRKEAIHWGDYGYTF	TGTGCCAGCAGAAAGGAGGCAATTCATTGGGGTGACTATGGCTACACCTTC
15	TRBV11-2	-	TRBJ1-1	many	CASSFLNPGGTEAFF	TGTGCCAGCAGCTTTCTAAACCCCGGTGGGACTGAAGCTTTCTTT
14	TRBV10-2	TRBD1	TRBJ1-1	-	CASSDRGLNTEAFF	TGCGCCAGCTCGGACAGGGGACTGAACACTGAAGCTTTCTTT
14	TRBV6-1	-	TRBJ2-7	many	CASSSHDLNYEQYF	TGTGCCAGCAGTTCTCACGATCTTAACTACGAGCAGTACTTC
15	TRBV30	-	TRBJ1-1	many	CAWSSVDFLNTEAFF	TGTGCCTGGAGTTCAGTTGATTTCTTGAACACTGAAGCTTTCTTT
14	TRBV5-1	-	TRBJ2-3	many	CASSPYDSTDTQYF	TGCGCCAGCAGCCCGTACGACAGTACAGATACGCAGTATTTT
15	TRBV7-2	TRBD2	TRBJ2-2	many	CASSPAGAVTGELFF	TGTGCCAGCAGCCCAGCGGGAGCGGTCACCGGGGAGCTGTTTTTT
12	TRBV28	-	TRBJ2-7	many	CASLGRGYEQYF	TGTGCCAGCCTAGGCAGGGGCTACGAGCAGTACTTC
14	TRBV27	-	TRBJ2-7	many	CASSLGTGAVEQYF	TGTGCCAGCAGTTTAGGAACGGGAGCCGTCGAGCAGTACTTC
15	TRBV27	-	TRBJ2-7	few	CASSPDTTGSYEQYF	TGTGCCAGCAGTCCCGATACCACAGGGTCCTACGAGCAGTACTTC